The T cell receptor beta chain under discussion was sequenced for a study of beta chain features in type 1 diabetes. General study results and limits: Reads derived from cDNA could over-represent cells showing high TCR expression. Moderate yet significant TCRB CDR3 shortening was seen in Type 1 diabetes patients in all four CD4+ subsets. Patients' naive, central memory and regulatory TCRB repertoires appeared more alike than those of healthy donors.

The germline V gene encodes CDR1 MNHEY and CDR2 SMNVEV (reference sequence). Trimming cost V 6 bases and J 2 bases, with 10 bases left between them. The CDR3 is made up of 14 amino acids. This clone appeared a few times. The antigen is not known. Expressed TCRB transcripts were sequenced after all isolated RNA was converted to cDNA. There were 3 million to 4 million reads on average in the naive, central memory and regulatory T cell samples. Data came from immunoSEQ multiplex PCR; TCRdb stores just in-frame clones and leaves some out. This table has about 660,000 clones, around 15% appearing once. This rearrangement joins TRBV27 to TRBJ1-4, with D perhaps TRBD1 (5 bases). This clonotype was obtained from a man in his late teens or twenties with type 1 diabetes. The sequenced sample was naive CD4+ T cells from blood. The CDR3 loop is CASRAGRTNEKLFF. For the CDR3, the DNA is TGTGCCAGCAGAGCAGGGAGGACTAATGAAAAACTGTTTTTT.